Sequencing of this TCR beta chain was carried out in a study of T cell responses to AZD1222 COVID-19 vaccine. Study-level information: Whether given at about 4 or about 12 weeks, second doses were pooled.

The protocol was immunoSEQ multiplex PCR, while the TCRdb copy is restricted to in-frame clones and leaves out a portion. The sample gives around 180,000 clones, over 80% of which show up once; under 6.5% is in the top ten. With respect to this clone: Its antigen is as yet unknown.

Study-wide points: At 160-218 and 743-854, vaccine-associated CD4 TCRs were dominant, and they spanned spike. Of spike-specific TCRs, nearly half reportedly target regions left unmutated in variants. Females outnumbered males among donors, who were mostly white British; clonal diversity was possibly underestimated.

The sequence was collected from an adult in good health. The material was peripheral blood, obtained on day 0 of AZD1222 vaccination.

CDR3 region: CAWTRGHDQPQHF. DNA for the CDR3: TGTGCCTGGACCAGGGGGCACGATCAGCCCCAGCATTTT. This chain uses TRBV30 with TRBJ1-5; 8 bases are shared with TRBD1. Germline lookup yields CDR1 GTSNPN and CDR2 SVGIG (reference sequence). This CDR3 spans 13 amino acids. V shed 4 bases, J shed 5 bases, and the junction held 4 bases outside the gene matches. Complete variable domain (other parts from reference TRBV30 and TRBJ1-5): SQTIHQWPATLVQPVGSPLSLECTVEGTSNPNLYWYRQAAGRGLQLLFYSVGIGQISSEVPQNLSASRPQDRQFILSSKKLLLSDSGFYLCAWTRGHDQPQHFGDGTRLSIL.